This entry is about one T cell receptor (beta chain). CDR1 is SGHTA and CDR2 is FQGTGA in the germline V gene. V dropped 5 bases and J dropped 9; count of bases not matched to a gene: 3. The CDR3 consists of 12 residues. This entry comes from a study of blood T cell repertoires in COVID-19. Study in general: In each case, the material was cDNA or gDNA derived from T cells, B-cell-depleted T cells, or PBMCs.

The protocol was immunoSEQ multiplex PCR, while the TCRdb copy is restricted to in-frame clones and leaves out a portion. The sample consists of 300,000 to 400,000 clones, around 87% of them appearing once. The source is a man aged 45-65 years with active or convalescent COVID-19. Sequencing was performed on peripheral blood. The rearrangement uses TRBV7-3 and TRBJ2-1; 8 bases match TRBD1. DNA of the CDR3: TGTGCCAGCAGCACAACAGGGGGTGAGCAGTTCTTC. Its protein is CASSTTGGEQFF.